These 27 T cell receptor beta chains were sequenced from one sample in a study of T cells in Graves' hyperthyroidism and ophthalmopathy. The investigators amplified TCR beta CDR3 regions from RNA transcripts. The HTBI set primed first-round TCR CDR3 RT-PCR. Each CDR3 protein is one row after TCRdb ran MiXCR on the multiplex PCR reads. The table records around 240,000 distinct CDR3 sequences, roughly 15% of them present only once. Sequencing input: blood. The receptor set was obtained from a woman between 18 and 29 years old with Graves' ophthalmopathy.

This clonotype was counted many times. This sequence joins TRBV7-9 and TRBJ2-1; D tentatively fits TRBD1 or TRBD2 (5 bases each). Germline V lookup: CDR1 SEHNR, CDR2 FQNEAQ (reference sequence). V shed 5 bases and J shed 7 bases, with 18 bases lying between them. The CDR3 contains 15 residues. The CDR3 sequence is CASSRHRDDRNEQFF. DNA of the CDR3: TGTGCCAGCAGCAGACACCGGGACGACCGAAATGAGCAGTTCTTC.

The sample holds many counts of this clonotype. The rearrangement links TRBV27 to TRBJ1-2; D perhaps matches TRBD1 (5 bases). This CDR3 has 13 amino acids. Trimming stripped 4 bases from V and 3 bases from J, with 9 bases between. Germline assignment: CDR1 MNHEY and CDR2 SMNVEV (reference sequence). CDR3: CASSSDSYYGYTF. As DNA, the CDR3 is TGTGCCAGCAGTTCCGACAGCTACTATGGCTACACCTTC.

CDR3 in DNA: TGTGCCAGCAGTGCACTAGCGGGAGAGGGCGAGCAGTACTTC. The encoded protein is CASSALAGEGEQYF. V gene TRBV6-1 combines with J gene TRBJ2-7; 11 nucleotides agree with TRBD2. The V gene end was trimmed by 4 bases and the J gene end by 6 bases; junction bases not matched to a gene: 5. Germline loops: CDR1 MNHNS, CDR2 SASEGT. The length of the CDR3 is 14 residues.

In its sample, this clonotype was seen many times. CDR3 nucleotide sequence: TGTGCCAGCAGTGACATGACAGGGCCTGGGGAGCCCCAGCATTTT. Amino acid sequence: CASSDMTGPGEPQHF. The V gene is TRBV2, the J gene TRBJ1-5; 7 bases are a match to TRBD1. Trimming at V came to 3 bases and at J to 8 bases, leaving 10 bases not matched to a gene. Germline loops: CDR1 SNHLY, CDR2 FYNNEI. The CDR3 totals 15 residues.

Many counts were recorded for this clonotype. The CDR3, as DNA: TGCAGCGTTGGGTCTGGACGTAACACTGAAGCTTTCTTT. Its protein product is CSVGSGRNTEAFF. The rearrangement links TRBV29-1 to TRBJ1-1; no clear D gene. The CDR3 is 13 amino acids. Trimming took off 4 bases at V and 2 bases at J, with 11 bases between the two ends. The V gene's germline CDR1 is SQVTM and CDR2 ANQGSEA.

Details on this clonotype: This likely comes from a read error, as the CDR3 has no conserved phenylalanine or tryptophan at its end. The chain is built from TRBV7-9 and TRBJ2-1; 7 bases agree with TRBD2. The CDR3 runs to 13 residues. V gave up 5 bases and J gave up 5 bases; unmatched junction bases: 3. CDR1 and CDR2 from the germline V gene are SEHNR and FQNEAQ (reference sequence). CDR3 coding DNA: TGTGCCAGCAGCGAGACTAGCCACAATGAGCAGTTCTCC. Translated: CASSETSHNEQFS.

At least ten counts were recorded for this clonotype. The V gene is TRBV3-1, the J gene TRBJ2-1; D is ambiguous. This CDR3 spans 18 amino acids. Trimming pared 0 bases from V and 0 bases from J, leaving 15 bases between. In germline, CDR1 is LGHDT, CDR2 YNNKEL (reference sequence). The CDR3 spells CASSQDSPYGSSYNEQFF. The DNA of the CDR3 is TGTGCCAGCAGCCAAGATTCTCCCTACGGAAGCTCCTACAATGAGCAGTTCTTC.

This clonotype came up once. This chain connects TRBV27 to TRBJ1-2; D possibly corresponds to TRBD1 (6 bases). The V and J ends lost 3 bases and 8 bases respectively, with 13 bases between them. This CDR3 spans 13 amino acids. Germline V CDR1 and CDR2: MNHEY, SMNVEV (reference sequence). The CDR3 coding sequence is TGTGCCAGCAGTTTTGGGGGGCTGGGGGGCTACACCTTC. Its translation is CASSFGGLGGYTF.

This clonotype was counted at least ten times. The V and J genes are TRBV6-1 and TRBJ1-1; D not resolved. Trimming took 1 base from V and 3 from J, leaving 6 bases between them. The germline V gene encodes CDR1 MNHNS and CDR2 SASEGT. The CDR3 runs 13 residues. As DNA, the CDR3 is TGTGCCAGCAGTGAAGTCCCCTACACTGAAGCTTTCTTT. Translation: CASSEVPYTEAFF.

This clonotype was observed many times. V usage is TRBV20-1 and J usage is TRBJ1-2, with unresolved D. The CDR3 covers 13 residues. Germline V CDR1 and CDR2: DFQATT, SNEGSKA (reference sequence). Trimming took off 0 bases at V and 0 bases at J, with 5 bases between the two ends. The CDR3: CSAREDANYGYTF. CDR3 nucleotides: TGCAGTGCTAGAGAGGATGCTAACTATGGCTACACCTTC.

This clonotype was counted many times. The chain couples TRBV28 to TRBJ2-7; D may be TRBD2 (5 bases). Per the germline V gene, CDR1 is MDHEN and CDR2 is SYDVKM. V was cut by 7 bases and J by 5 bases, with 15 bases left in between. The CDR3 is 13 residues long. The DNA for the CDR3 is TGTGCCAGCAACGGTCGGCTGGAGGACGAGCAGTACTTC. It yields the protein CASNGRLEDEQYF.

This clonotype occurred once. The V gene is TRBV6-1, the J gene TRBJ2-7; 11 bases agree with TRBD2. This CDR3 region has 14 residues. Unmatched junction bases numbered 2, after V lost 6 bases and J lost 1 base. The germline gives CDR1 MNHNS, CDR2 SASEGT. The CDR3 DNA reads TGTGCCAGCAGGGGGACTAGCGGATCCTACGAGCAGTACTTC. It encodes CASRGTSGSYEQYF.

Many counts were recorded for this clonotype. The V gene is TRBV19, the J gene TRBJ1-5, with 11 bases lining up with TRBD1. This CDR3 contains 16 residues. Germline-derived CDR1 and CDR2 are LNHDA and SQIVND (reference sequence). V was clipped by 8 bases and J by 1 base; unmatched bases: 7. The CDR3 here is CASGGQGAFSNQPQHF. In DNA, the CDR3 is TGTGCCAGTGGAGGACAGGGGGCCTTCAGCAATCAGCCCCAGCATTTT.

This clonotype showed up many times. The chain joins TRBV18 to TRBJ2-1; 9 bases agree with TRBD1. This CDR3 spans 15 amino acids. V was clipped by 0 bases and J by 7 bases; unmatched bases: 4. From germline, CDR1 is KGHSH and CDR2 LQKENI. CDR3 amino acids: CASSPPGTGRNEQFF. Written as DNA, the CDR3 is TGTGCCAGCTCACCACCCGGGACAGGGAGGAATGAGCAGTTCTTC. Using reference TRBV18 and TRBJ2-1 for the parts outside the CDR3, the full variable domain is NAGVMQNPRHLVRRRGQEARLRCSPMKGHSHVYWYRQLPEEGLKFMVYLQKENIIDESGMPKERFSAEFPKEGPSILRIQQVVRGDSAAYFCASSPPGTGRNEQFFGPGTRLTVL.

The table lists this clonotype with many counts. The rearrangement joins TRBV5-1 to TRBJ1-2; possible D gene TRBD1, 5 bases. The CDR3 covers 13 residues. Per germline, CDR1 SGHRS and CDR2 YFSETQ. The V end was cut by 4 bases, the J end by 8 bases, with 15 bases between. CDR3 residues: CASSPDGTQGYTF. CDR3 bases: TGCGCCAGCAGCCCGGATGGGACGCAGGGCTACACCTTC.

This clonotype was seen many times. The chain joins TRBV30 to TRBJ1-1, with no clear D. The CDR3 is 13 amino acids. Germline-derived CDR1 and CDR2 are GTSNPN and SVGIG (reference sequence). Trimming stripped 5 bases from V and 3 bases from J, with 13 bases between. The CDR3 DNA is TGTGCCTGGGTAAAACAAGTTTACACTGAAGCTTTCTTT. This gives the protein CAWVKQVYTEAFF.

The CDR3 region is CATSVAVGRGTDTQYF. The CDR3 DNA follows: TGTGCCACCAGTGTCGCCGTCGGCAGGGGCACAGATACGCAGTATTTT. This chain uses TRBV24-1 with TRBJ2-3, with D perhaps matching TRBD1 (5 bases). The germline CDR1 and CDR2 sequences are KGHDR and SFDVKD. Deletions cut 5 bases from V and 1 base from J, with 15 bases between. This CDR3 contains 16 residues.

This clonotype was recorded at least ten times. The V gene is TRBV12-3 or TRBV12-4, the J gene TRBJ2-5; D gene uncertain. V was trimmed by 6 bases and J by 4 bases, leaving 12 bases between them. The CDR3 extends over 13 amino acids. This chain's CDR3 is CASSHQRSETQYF. CDR3 nucleotides: TGTGCCAGCAGCCACCAAAGGTCAGAGACCCAGTACTTC.

This clonotype was detected many times. V usage is TRBV7-9 and J usage is TRBJ2-1, with 9 bases identical to TRBD2. From germline, CDR1 is SEHNR and CDR2 FQNEAQ (reference sequence). The CDR3 consists of 16 residues. With 1 base clipped from V and 4 bases from J, the junction kept 5 bases outside the gene matches. CDR3 sequence: CASSLGGGGAYNEQFF. The CDR3 DNA reads as TGTGCCAGCAGCTTAGGAGGCGGGGGGGCTTACAATGAGCAGTTCTTC.

This sequence joins TRBV5-4 and TRBJ2-3; tentatively, D is TRBD1 (6 bases). The CDR3 contains 16 residues. V was clipped by 4 bases and J by 0 bases, with 15 bases between them. CDR1 SGHNT and CDR2 YYREEE come from the germline V gene (reference sequence). In DNA, the CDR3 is TGTGCCAGCAGCCTCTGGGGGCGCGCGAGCACAGATACGCAGTATTTT. Translation gives CASSLWGRASTDTQYF.

This clonotype came up many times. The chain carries TRBV9 and TRBJ2-3; 12 bases fit TRBD2. CDR1 is SGDLS and CDR2 is YYNGEE in the germline V gene. V gave up 2 bases and J gave up 0 bases; unmatched junction bases: 1. The CDR3 has 16 residues. The CDR3 region has the DNA TGTGCCAGCAGCGTGGGGACTAGCGGGAGCACAGATACGCAGTATTTT. Protein product: CASSVGTSGSTDTQYF.

This clonotype was observed a handful of times. The chain recombines TRBV4-1 with TRBJ1-4; D is uncertain. V was cut by 3 bases and J by 0 bases, with 17 bases left in between. Per germline, CDR1 MGHRA and CDR2 YSYEKL. The CDR3 runs 18 residues. The CDR3 DNA reads TGCGCCAGCAGCCATGTAACGACGGAACACGCAACTAATGAAAAACTGTTTTTT. Translating it yields CASSHVTTEHATNEKLFF.

This clonotype occurred many times. J is TRBJ1-1 and V is TRBV28; the match to TRBD1 covers 7 bases. The germline gives CDR1 MDHEN, CDR2 SYDVKM. The V segment lost 4 bases and the J segment 1 base; nucleotides outside the gene matches: 3. This CDR3 has 14 residues. CDR3 sequence: CASSYRGQNTEAFF. As DNA, the CDR3 is TGTGCCAGCAGTTACAGGGGACAGAACACTGAAGCTTTCTTT.

This clonotype was found a few times. This chain uses TRBV19 with TRBJ2-5; 12 bases line up with TRBD2. From germline, CDR1 is LNHDA and CDR2 SQIVND (reference sequence). After removal of 10 bases from V and 5 bases from J, the junction contained 8 bases not matched to a gene. This CDR3 spans 14 amino acids. CDR3 region: CATSGGAIAETQYF. The CDR3 nucleotides read TGTGCCACTAGCGGGGGGGCAATTGCCGAGACCCAGTACTTC.

This clonotype was counted once. This may come from a read error, since a much larger clone is one base off. The chain links TRBV5-1 to TRBJ1-1; 8 bases are shared with TRBD1. With 7 bases clipped from V and 5 bases from J, the junction kept 7 bases outside the gene matches. The germline V gene has CDR1 SGHRS and CDR2 YFSETQ. The CDR3 runs to 13 residues. The chain's CDR3 is CASGEDRDTEAFF. As DNA, the CDR3 is TGCGCCAGCGGCGAGGACAGGGATACTGAAGCTTTCTTT.

In this sample, this clonotype turned up many times. This rearrangement joins TRBV12-3 or TRBV12-4 to TRBJ2-7, with D possibly TRBD1 on 5 matching bases. V lost 4 bases and J lost 3, with 13 bases in between. CDR3 length equals 14 residues. CDR3 DNA sequence: TGTGCCAGCAGTTCATTCGGACAATTCTACGAGCAGTACTTC. As protein: CASSSFGQFYEQYF.

Details on this clonotype: Given a much more abundant clone one base away, this may be a read error. The rearrangement links TRBV5-1 to TRBJ1-2; D perhaps matches TRBD1 (5 bases). CDR1 is SGHRS and CDR2 is YFSETQ in the germline V gene. This CDR3 region has 13 residues. The V end lost 3 bases, the J end lost 6 bases, and 12 bases lay between the germline ends. CDR3: CASSWGPGDGYTF. The CDR3 coding sequence is TGCGCCAGCAGCTGGGGCCCTGGGGATGGCTACACCTTC.